The 16 T cell receptor beta chains below all came from one sample that was sequenced in a study of glioma-infiltrating T cells after dendritic cell vaccination. Libraries were prepared by immunoSEQ multiplex PCR; TCRdb keeps only in-frame clonotypes and omits some of them. This sample has about 10,000 clones, with approximately 80% found just once. Time point indicated: after dendritic cell vaccination, including at tumor progression/relapse. The sample in question was blood, obtained after dendritic cell vaccination. Receptors were obtained from a human donor with glioblastoma.

This clone turned up a few times. This sequence joins TRBV28 and TRBJ1-1; no firm D call. Looked up from germline, CDR1 is MDHEN and CDR2 is SYDVKM. The CDR3 is 14 residues long. Trimming stripped 4 bases from V and 1 base from J, with 10 bases between. In DNA form, the CDR3 reads TGTGCCAGCAGTTCCCCGCCAGGGAACACTGAAGCTTTCTTT. Amino acid sequence: CASSSPPGNTEAFF.

This clone was counted once. The V gene is TRBV7-2, the J gene TRBJ2-2, with 7 bases identical to TRBD1. The ends lost 11 bases at V and 3 bases at J; junction bases unmatched: 9. This CDR3 is 14 amino acids long. Looked up from germline, CDR1 is SGHTA and CDR2 is FQGNSA. The CDR3 here is CAEGEQGYTGELFF. CDR3 bases: TGTGCCGAGGGAGAACAGGGGTACACCGGGGAGCTGTTTTTT.

The V and J genes are TRBV11-2 and TRBJ2-7; TRBD2 agrees at 7 bases. With 3 bases clipped from V and 1 base from J, the junction kept 3 bases outside the gene matches. CDR1 SGHAT and CDR2 FQNNGV come from the germline V gene. The CDR3 loop spans 14 amino acids. CDR3 sequence: CASSFTSVSYEQYF. Here the CDR3 DNA reads TGTGCCAGCAGCTTCACTAGCGTTTCCTACGAGCAGTACTTC.

The chain carries TRBV7-3 and TRBJ2-5, with TRBD1 identical over 9 bases. J lost 4 bases, V lost 5 bases, and 5 bases had no gene match. The V gene's germline CDR1 is SGHTA and CDR2 FQGTGA. The CDR3 contains 14 residues. CDR3 nucleotides: TGTGCCAGCAGCCAACAGGGGGCGGGAGAGACCCAGTACTTC. Protein sequence: CASSQQGAGETQYF.

This clone has just a few counts. V gene TRBV5-4 combines with J gene TRBJ1-1, with TRBD1 matching over 10 bases. CDR1 and CDR2 (germline): SGHNT, YYREEE (reference sequence). V was clipped by 3 bases and J by 3 bases; unmatched bases: 5. CDR3 length: 15 amino acids. The CDR3 sequence: CASSWDRGPYTEAFF. For the CDR3, the DNA is TGTGCCAGCAGCTGGGACAGGGGTCCCTACACTGAAGCTTTCTTT.

The J gene is TRBJ2-7, the V gene TRBV2; the match to TRBD2 covers 11 bases. This CDR3 contains 16 residues. With 3 bases clipped from V and 7 bases from J, the junction kept 11 bases outside the gene matches. Germline CDR1 reads SNHLY; CDR2 reads FYNNEI. The CDR3 spells CASSEGSSGRLREQYF. The CDR3 coding sequence is TGTGCCAGCAGTGAGGGGTCTAGCGGGAGGTTGCGGGAGCAGTACTTC.

The chain has TRBV7-3 and TRBJ2-3, with 10 bases fitting TRBD2. The V gene's germline CDR1 is SGHTA and CDR2 FQGTGA. With V trimmed by 5 bases and J by 5 bases, 10 bases remained unmatched. The CDR3 spans 16 residues. Here the CDR3 reads CASSRVSGRAQDTQYF. CDR3 DNA: TGTGCCAGCAGCAGAGTCAGCGGGAGGGCCCAAGATACGCAGTATTTT.

By share, this clone ranks as medium-sized. This chain joins TRBV18 and TRBJ1-2, with TRBD1 as a possible D gene (5 bases). The V and J ends lost 3 bases and 8 bases respectively, with 10 bases between them. The germline V gene encodes CDR1 KGHSH and CDR2 LQKENI. This CDR3 comprises 12 residues. The CDR3: CASSPQGGGYTF. CDR3 DNA sequence: TGTGCCAGCTCACCGCAGGGTGGAGGCTACACCTTC. Full variable domain (remainder filled in from reference TRBV18 and TRBJ1-2): NAGVMQNPRHLVRRRGQEARLRCSPMKGHSHVYWYRQLPEEGLKFMVYLQKENIIDESGMPKERFSAEFPKEGPSILRIQQVVRGDSAAYFCASSPQGGGYTFGSGTRLTVV.

V usage is TRBV7-8 and J usage is TRBJ2-1; D perhaps matches TRBD1 (6 bases). Germline CDR1 reads SGHVS; CDR2 reads FQNEAQ. The CDR3 totals 13 residues. Trimming removed 5 bases at V and 10 bases at J, with 15 bases between. The CDR3 DNA sequence: TGTGCCAGCAGCACACACAGGACAGAAGAGCAGTTCTTC. Translating gives CASSTHRTEEQFF.

The rearrangement joins TRBV11-1 to TRBJ2-5, with TRBD1 matching over 10 bases. The DNA matches TRBJ2-7 better at its end, which makes the J call doubtful. Germline V gives CDR1 SGHAT, CDR2 FQDESV (reference sequence). There are 16 residues in the CDR3. In nucleotides, the CDR3 is TGTGCCAGCAGCCCCAACCGGGGACAGGGGATCTACGAGCAGTACTTC. Its protein product is CASSPNRGQGIYEQYF.

The chain couples TRBV12-5 to TRBJ2-5, with a possible D match to TRBD2 (6 bases). The DNA end favors TRBJ2-7, so the J call may be wrong. Germline V gene data show CDR1 as LGHNT and CDR2 as FRNRAP. CDR3 length: 14 residues. The CDR3 DNA reads TGTGCTAGTGGTATTCTAGCGCGCGCCTACGAGCAGTACTTC. Its protein is CASGILARAYEQYF.

The chain uses TRBV9 and TRBJ2-3, with 7 bases identical to TRBD2. Germline trimming cut 0 bases from V and 4 bases from J; bases unmatched to any gene: 5. The CDR3 runs to 15 residues. The germline V gene has CDR1 SGDLS and CDR2 YYNGEE. The CDR3 bases are TGTGCCAGCAGCGTAGAGGGCGGGAGTCCAGATACGCAGTATTTT. This sequence encodes CASSVEGGSPDTQYF.

The J gene is TRBJ1-2, the V gene TRBV5-5; no clear D gene. CDR1 SGHKS and CDR2 YYEKEE come from the germline V gene (reference sequence). This CDR3 region has 15 residues. V gave up 3 bases and J gave up 8 bases, with 20 bases separating them. CDR3: CASSSTFGVGRGYTF. CDR3 nucleotide sequence: TGTGCCAGCAGCTCTACGTTCGGGGTGGGTCGCGGCTACACCTTC.

The rearrangement joins TRBV5-1 to TRBJ2-3; possibly TRBD2 for D (5 bases). From germline, CDR1 is SGHRS and CDR2 YFSETQ. V lost 0 bases, J lost 5 bases, and 16 bases lay in between. CDR3 length equals 16 residues. CDR3 bases: TGCGCCAGCAGCTTGGCCCGGGGTCCTCAAGGAGATACGCAGTATTTT. Translation gives CASSLARGPQGDTQYF.

This clone appeared once. The rearrangement links TRBV5-8 to TRBJ2-5; the match to TRBD2 covers 8 bases. The closer fit of TRBJ2-7 to the DNA end suggests the J call may be wrong. Germline loops: CDR1 SGHTS, CDR2 YDEGEE. This CDR3 contains 15 residues. For the CDR3, the DNA is TGTGCCCCCCCCGCGGCGGGAGGCCTCTCCTACGAGCAGTACTTC. The encoded protein is CAPPAAGGLSYEQYF.

This chain connects TRBV27 to TRBJ2-1; D is perhaps TRBD2 (6 bases). The V end lost 4 bases, the J end lost 7 bases, and 26 bases lay between the germline ends. This CDR3 has 18 amino acids. Germline CDR1 is MNHEY and CDR2 is SMNVEV (reference sequence). The CDR3 protein is CASSSSDGLAAFRNEQFF. The CDR3 nucleotides are TGTGCCAGCAGTTCCTCTGATGGGTTAGCGGCGTTTCGGAATGAGCAGTTCTTC.